This TCR beta chain is from a study of response to subunit inactivated influenza vaccine. Using its own MiXCR run on the RT-PCR reads, TCRdb lists one record per CDR3 protein. The table shows fewer than 550,000 distinct CDR3 sequences, with about 25% occurring only once. This clonotype was observed a few times. Germline V lookup: CDR1 SGHAT, CDR2 FQNNGV. V shed 4 bases and J 0 bases; nucleotides not matched to a gene: 16. This CDR3 contains 20 residues. The sample here was CD4+ T cells sorted from PBMCs, taken 4 to 6 days after vaccination. The origin of this receptor is a man aged 50 to 60 who received an inactivated influenza vaccine. V usage is TRBV11-2 and J usage is TRBJ2-1, with 9 bases lining up with TRBD1. The CDR3 DNA reads as TGTGCCAGCAGCTCCCTCCGGGACAGGGTAGGGAGAAGCTCCTACAATGAGCAGTTCTTC. Translating gives CASSSLRDRVGRSSYNEQFF. Supplemented by reference TRBV11-2 and TRBJ2-1, the full variable domain reads EAGVAQSPRYKIIEKRQSVAFWCNPISGHATLYWYQQILGQGPKLLIQFQNNGVVDDSQLPKDRFSAERLKGVDSTLKIQPAKLEDSAVYLCASSSLRDRVGRSSYNEQFFGPGTRLTVL.